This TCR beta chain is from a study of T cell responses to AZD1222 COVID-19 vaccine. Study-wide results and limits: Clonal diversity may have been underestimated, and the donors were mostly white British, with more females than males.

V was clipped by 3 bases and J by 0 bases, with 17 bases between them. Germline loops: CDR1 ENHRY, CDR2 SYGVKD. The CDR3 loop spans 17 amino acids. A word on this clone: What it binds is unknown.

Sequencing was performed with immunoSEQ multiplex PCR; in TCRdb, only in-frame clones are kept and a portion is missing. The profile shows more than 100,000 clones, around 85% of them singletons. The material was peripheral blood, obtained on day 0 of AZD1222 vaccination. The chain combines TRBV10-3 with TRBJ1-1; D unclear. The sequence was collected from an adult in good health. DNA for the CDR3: TGTGCCATCAGTGATCGGGGTGGTCCGGAGGTGAACACTGAAGCTTTCTTT. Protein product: CAISDRGGPEVNTEAFF.